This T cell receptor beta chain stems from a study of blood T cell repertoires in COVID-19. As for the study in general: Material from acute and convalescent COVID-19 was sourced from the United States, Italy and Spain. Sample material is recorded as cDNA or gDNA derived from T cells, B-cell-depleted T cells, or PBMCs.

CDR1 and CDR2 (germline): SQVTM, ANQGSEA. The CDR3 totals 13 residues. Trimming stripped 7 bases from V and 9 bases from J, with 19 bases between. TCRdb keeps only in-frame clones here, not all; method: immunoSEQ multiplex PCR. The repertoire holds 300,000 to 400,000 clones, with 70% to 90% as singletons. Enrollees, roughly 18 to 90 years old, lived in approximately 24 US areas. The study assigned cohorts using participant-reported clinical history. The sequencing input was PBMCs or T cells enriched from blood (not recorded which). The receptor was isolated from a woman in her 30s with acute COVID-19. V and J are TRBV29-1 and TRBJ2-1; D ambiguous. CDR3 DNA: TGCAGCGCTCCCCCTAGTTCAGTAGGTGAGCAGTTCTTC. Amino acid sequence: CSAPPSSVGEQFF.